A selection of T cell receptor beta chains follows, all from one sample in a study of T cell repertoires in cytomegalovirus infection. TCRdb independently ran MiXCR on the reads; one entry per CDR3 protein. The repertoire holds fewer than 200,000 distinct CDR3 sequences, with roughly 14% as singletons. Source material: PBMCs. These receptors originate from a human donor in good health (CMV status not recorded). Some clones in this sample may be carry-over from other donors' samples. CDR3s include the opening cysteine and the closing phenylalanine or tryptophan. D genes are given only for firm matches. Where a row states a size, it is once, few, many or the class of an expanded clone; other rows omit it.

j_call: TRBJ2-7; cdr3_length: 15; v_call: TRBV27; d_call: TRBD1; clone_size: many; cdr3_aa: CASSYSTGVTYEQYF; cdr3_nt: TGTGCCAGCAGTTACTCGACAGGGGTGACCTACGAGCAGTACTTC
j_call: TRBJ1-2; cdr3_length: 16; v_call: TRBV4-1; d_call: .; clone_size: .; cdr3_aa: CASSQDTGRTNYGYTF; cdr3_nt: TGCGCCAGCAGCCAAGATACGGGCAGAACTAACTATGGCTACACCTTC
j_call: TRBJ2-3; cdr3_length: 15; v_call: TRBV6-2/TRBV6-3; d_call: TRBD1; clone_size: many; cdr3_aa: CASSYSGQGANTQYF; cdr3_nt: TGTGCCAGCAGTTACTCGGGACAGGGGGCAAATACGCAGTATTTT
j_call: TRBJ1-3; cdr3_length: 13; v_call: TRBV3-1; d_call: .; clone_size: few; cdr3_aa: CASSPSSGNTIYF; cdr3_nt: TGTGCCAGCAGCCCCAGCTCTGGAAACACCATATATTTT
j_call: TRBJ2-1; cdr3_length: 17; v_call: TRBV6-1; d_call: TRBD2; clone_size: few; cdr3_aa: CASSHDPPSGVLNEQFF; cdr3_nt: TGTGCCAGCAGTCACGACCCCCCTAGCGGGGTTCTGAATGAGCAGTTCTTC
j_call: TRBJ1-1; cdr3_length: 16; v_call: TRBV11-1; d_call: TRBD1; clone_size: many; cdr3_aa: CASSYNRGKGDTEAFF; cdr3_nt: TGTGCCAGCAGCTATAACAGGGGGAAAGGAGACACTGAAGCTTTCTTT
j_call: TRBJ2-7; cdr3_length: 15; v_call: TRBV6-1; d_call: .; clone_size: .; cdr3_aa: CASSTRDSRMGEQYF; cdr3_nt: TGTGCCAGCAGTACCCGGGACTCTAGGATGGGCGAGCAGTACTTC
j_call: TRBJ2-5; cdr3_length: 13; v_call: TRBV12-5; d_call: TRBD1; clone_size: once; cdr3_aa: CASVLTGIETQYF; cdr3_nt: TGTGCTAGTGTCCTGACAGGGATAGAGACCCAGTACTTC
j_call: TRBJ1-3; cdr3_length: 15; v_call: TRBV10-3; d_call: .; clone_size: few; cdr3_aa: CAIMDIQIPGNTIYF; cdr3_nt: TGTGCCATCATGGACATACAAATCCCTGGAAACACCATATATTTT
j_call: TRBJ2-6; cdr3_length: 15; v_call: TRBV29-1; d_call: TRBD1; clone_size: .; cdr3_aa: CSVVDRASGANVLTF; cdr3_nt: TGCAGCGTTGTGGACAGGGCCTCTGGGGCCAACGTCCTGACTTTC
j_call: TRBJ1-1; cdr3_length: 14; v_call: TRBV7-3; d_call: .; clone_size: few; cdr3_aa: CASRINRANTEAFF; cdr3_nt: TGTGCCAGCAGAATTAACAGGGCGAACACTGAAGCTTTCTTT
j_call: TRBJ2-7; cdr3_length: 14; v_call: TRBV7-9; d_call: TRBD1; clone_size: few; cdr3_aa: CASSPGQGKYEQYF; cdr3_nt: TGTGCCAGCAGCCCGGGACAGGGGAAATACGAGCAGTACTTC
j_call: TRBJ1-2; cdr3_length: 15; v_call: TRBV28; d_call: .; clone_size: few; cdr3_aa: CASSSAGGEIPGYTF; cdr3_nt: TGTGCCAGCAGTTCGGCGGGGGGCGAGATTCCGGGCTACACCTTC
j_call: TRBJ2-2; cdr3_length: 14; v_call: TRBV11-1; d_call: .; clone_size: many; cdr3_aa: CASSFLVNTGELFF; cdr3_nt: TGTGCCAGCAGCTTCTTAGTTAACACCGGGGAGCTGTTTTTT
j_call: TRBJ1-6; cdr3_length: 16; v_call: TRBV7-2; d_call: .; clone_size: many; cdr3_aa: CASSQDSSRNNSPLHF; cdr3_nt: TGTGCCAGCAGCCAGGACAGCTCGCGAAATAATTCACCCCTCCACTTT
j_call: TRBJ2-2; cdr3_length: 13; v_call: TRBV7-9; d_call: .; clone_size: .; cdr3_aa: CASSFLVVGELFF; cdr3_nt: TGTGCCAGCAGCTTCTTGGTCGTCGGGGAGCTGTTTTTT
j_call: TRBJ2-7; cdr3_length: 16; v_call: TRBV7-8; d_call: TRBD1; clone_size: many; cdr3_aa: CASRNRDRAWGDEQYF; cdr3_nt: TGTGCCAGCAGAAACCGGGACAGGGCCTGGGGCGACGAGCAGTACTTC
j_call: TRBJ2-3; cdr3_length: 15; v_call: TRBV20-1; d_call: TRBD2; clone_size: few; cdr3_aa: CSAKGLAGNTDTQYF; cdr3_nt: TGCAGTGCTAAAGGACTAGCGGGTAACACAGATACGCAGTATTTT
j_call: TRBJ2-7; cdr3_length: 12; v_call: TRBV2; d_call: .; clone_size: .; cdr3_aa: CASRQDLYEQYF; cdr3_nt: TGTGCCAGCAGACAGGATCTCTACGAGCAGTACTTC
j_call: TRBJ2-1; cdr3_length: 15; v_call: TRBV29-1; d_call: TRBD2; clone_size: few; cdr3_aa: CSAGESGSIYNEQFF; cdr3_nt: TGCAGCGCCGGGGAAAGCGGGAGTATCTACAATGAGCAGTTCTTC
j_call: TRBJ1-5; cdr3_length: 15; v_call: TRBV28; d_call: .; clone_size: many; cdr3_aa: CASSVPGLGNQPQHF; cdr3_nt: TGTGCCAGCAGCGTCCCGGGACTCGGAAATCAGCCCCAGCATTTT
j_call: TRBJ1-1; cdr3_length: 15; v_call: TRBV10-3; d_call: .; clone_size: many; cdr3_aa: CAIRGQIMGDTEAFF; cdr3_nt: TGTGCCATCAGAGGACAGATAATGGGGGACACTGAAGCTTTCTTT
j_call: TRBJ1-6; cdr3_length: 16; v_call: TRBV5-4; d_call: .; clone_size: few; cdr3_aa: CASSLLGVGRNSPLHF; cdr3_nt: TGTGCCAGCAGCTTGTTAGGTGTCGGCCGTAATTCACCCCTCCACTTT
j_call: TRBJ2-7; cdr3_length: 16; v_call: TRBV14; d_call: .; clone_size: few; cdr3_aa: CASSQVAGTYSYEQYF; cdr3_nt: TGTGCCAGCAGCCAAGTCGCCGGGACATACTCCTACGAGCAGTACTTC
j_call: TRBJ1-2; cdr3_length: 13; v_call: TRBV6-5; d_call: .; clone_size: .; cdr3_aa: CASRSTGLYGYTF; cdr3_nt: TGTGCCAGCAGGTCGACAGGTTTATATGGCTACACCTTC
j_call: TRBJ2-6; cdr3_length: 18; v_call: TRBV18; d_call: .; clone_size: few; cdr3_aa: CASSPMETGLSGANVLTF; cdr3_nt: TGTGCCAGCTCACCGATGGAGACAGGCCTCTCTGGGGCCAACGTCCTGACTTTC
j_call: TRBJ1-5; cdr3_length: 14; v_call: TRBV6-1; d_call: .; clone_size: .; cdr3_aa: CASSEYRTNQPQHF; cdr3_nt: TGTGCCAGCAGTGAATACCGAACCAATCAGCCCCAGCATTTT
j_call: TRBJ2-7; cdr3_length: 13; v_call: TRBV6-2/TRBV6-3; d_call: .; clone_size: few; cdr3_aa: CASSYHPEKEQYF; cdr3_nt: TGTGCCAGCAGTTACCACCCGGAAAAGGAGCAGTACTTC
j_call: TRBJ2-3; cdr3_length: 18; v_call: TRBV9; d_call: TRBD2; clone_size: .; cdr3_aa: CASSLQPFLAGVTDTQYF; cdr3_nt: TGTGCCAGCAGCCTCCAACCGTTTCTAGCGGGAGTCACAGATACGCAGTATTTT
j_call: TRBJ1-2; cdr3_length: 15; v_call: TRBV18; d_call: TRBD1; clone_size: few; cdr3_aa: CASSPLGRGPLGYTF; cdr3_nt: TGTGCCAGCTCACCACTCGGCAGGGGGCCCCTTGGCTACACCTTC
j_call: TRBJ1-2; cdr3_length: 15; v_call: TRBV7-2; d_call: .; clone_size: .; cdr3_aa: CASSRWAEELYGYTF; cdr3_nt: TGTGCCAGCAGCCGGTGGGCGGAGGAACTGTATGGCTACACCTTC
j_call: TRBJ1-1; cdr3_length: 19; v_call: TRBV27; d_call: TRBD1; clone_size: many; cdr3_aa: CASSYAPFFDRETNTEAFF; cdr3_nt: TGTGCCAGCAGTTACGCCCCATTTTTCGACAGGGAAACGAACACTGAAGCTTTCTTT
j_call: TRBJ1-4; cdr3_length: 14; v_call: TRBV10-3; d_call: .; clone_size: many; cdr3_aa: CAISEGGQNEKLFF; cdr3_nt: TGTGCCATCAGTGAGGGGGGCCAGAATGAAAAACTGTTTTTT
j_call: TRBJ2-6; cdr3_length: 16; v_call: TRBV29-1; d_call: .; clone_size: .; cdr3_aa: CSVGAGFVAGANVLTF; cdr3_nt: TGCAGCGTTGGGGCAGGCTTTGTGGCTGGGGCCAACGTCCTGACTTTC
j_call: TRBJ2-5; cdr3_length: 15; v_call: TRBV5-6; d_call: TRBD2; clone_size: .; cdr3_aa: CASSGGRGGQETQYF; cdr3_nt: TGTGCCAGCAGCGGGGGGCGGGGGGGCCAAGAGACCCAGTACTTC